The clone carrying this T cell receptor (beta chain) was counted between two and nine times. No antigen is known for it. The source of the sample is a study of regulatory T cells in long-lasting Graves disease. Regarding the study as a whole: Persistent patients had more shared public clonotypes (2,741) than new patients (just over 950).

CDR3 regions were amplified by Arm-PCR using iRepertoire HTBI primers to build TCR beta libraries. In the authors' workflow: Identification across samples found about 61 TRBV and about 13 TRBJ segments. In TCRdb, the multiplex PCR reads were re-called with MiXCR into one record per CDR3 protein. TCRdb's processing, not the authors' own work, is the source of the V and J calls. The sample consists of 350,000 to 450,000 distinct CDR3 sequences, roughly 25% of them appearing once. Time point defined: persistent/refractory GD, antithyroid drugs over 5 years with positive TRAb. PBMCs were the source of the RNA used for TCR sequencing. All patients originated from an endocrinology department located in Xi'an, China. The receptor comes from a woman aged 40 to 50 with Graves disease. The material was peripheral blood mononuclear cells (PBMCs), obtained when the disease was refractory, from a patient treated with antithyroid drugs.

The CDR3 nucleotides read TGTGCCAGCAGCTTTGGGGGAAACGAGCAGTACTTC. It specifies CASSFGGNEQYF. V is TRBV14 and J is TRBJ2-7; D may match TRBD1 or TRBD2 (5 bases each). Germline CDR1 SGHDN, CDR2 FVKESK. Between the trimmed V and J ends, which lost 5 bases and 5 bases, there was a span of 10 bases. CDR3 size: 12 residues.